One sample yielded the 19 T cell receptor beta chains listed below, sequenced in a study of early T cells in non-severe SARS-CoV-2 infection. One entry per CDR3 protein, called by TCRdb with MiXCR from the 5' RACE reads. The table has roughly 26,000 distinct CDR3 sequences, roughly 4% seen once. What was sequenced was whole blood. These receptors were collected from an adult who was a healthcare worker with PCR-confirmed SARS-CoV-2 infection or an uninfected control (not recorded which).

This clonotype was observed at least ten times. The chain employs TRBV27 and TRBJ1-2, with TRBD1 matching over 7 bases. The CDR3 runs 14 residues. The V gene end was trimmed by 8 bases and the J gene end by 4 bases; junction bases not matched to a gene: 10. Germline V gene data show CDR1 as MNHEY and CDR2 as SMNVEV (reference sequence). CDR3 sequence (DNA): TGTGCCAGCGGATCACAGGGGAAAGCCTATGGCTACACCTTC. This sequence encodes CASGSQGKAYGYTF.

CDR3 sequence (DNA): TGTGCCAGCAGCTTACTAGGGAGGAGCTCCTACGAGCAGTACTTC. This sequence encodes CASSLLGRSSYEQYF. The rearrangement joins TRBV7-2 to TRBJ2-7, with a possible D match to TRBD2 (6 bases). Trimming removed 2 bases from V and 0 bases from J, with 11 bases in between. The germline V gene has CDR1 SGHTA and CDR2 FQGNSA. This CDR3 has 15 residues.

The chain couples TRBV5-1 to TRBJ1-1; D gene unclear. Trimming left V 4 bases short and J 1 base short, with 11 bases between. CDR3 length: 14 amino acids. CDR1 is SGHRS, CDR2 YFSETQ, per germline. CDR3 in amino acids: CASSPASGNTEAFF. CDR3 sequence (DNA): TGCGCCAGCAGCCCGGCCTCAGGGAACACTGAAGCTTTCTTT.

In its sample, this clonotype was seen many times. This chain links TRBV19 with TRBJ1-2; TRBD1 might be the D (5 bases). The CDR3 length is 12 residues. Germline lookup yields CDR1 LNHDA and CDR2 SQIVND (reference sequence). Trimming pared 11 bases from V and 0 bases from J, leaving 10 bases between. The CDR3 DNA is TGTGCCGGATCGACAGCTAACTATGGCTACACCTTC. This gives the protein CAGSTANYGYTF.

This clonotype was counted many times. The chain carries TRBV12-3 or TRBV12-4 and TRBJ2-5; 8 bases map to TRBD1. The J segment lost 3 bases and the V segment lost 6 bases, leaving 3 bases of the junction unmatched. The CDR3 is made up of 13 amino acids. The CDR3 protein is CASRTTGEETQYF. The CDR3 DNA reads TGTGCCAGCAGAACGACAGGGGAAGAGACCCAGTACTTC.

This clonotype was observed many times. The chain employs TRBV27 and TRBJ2-7; TRBD1 or TRBD2 may be the D gene (5 bases each). The germline V and J ends were trimmed by 4 bases and 4 bases, with 17 bases remaining between them. The CDR3 has 15 residues. Germline values: CDR1 MNHEY, CDR2 SMNVEV (reference sequence). The CDR3 sequence: CASSSDPGTAYEQYF. CDR3 DNA: TGTGCCAGCAGTTCGGACCCCGGGACGGCGTACGAGCAGTACTTC.

The chain combines TRBV14 with TRBJ2-2; tentatively, D is TRBD1 (5 bases). Per germline, CDR1 SGHDN and CDR2 FVKESK. V lost 3 bases and J 0 bases, leaving 14 bases between the germline ends. The CDR3 contains 17 residues. CDR3 sequence: CASSQTRQITNTGELFF. The DNA of the CDR3 is TGTGCCAGCAGCCAGACTCGACAGATTACGAACACCGGGGAGCTGTTTTTT.

This chain links TRBV4-1 with TRBJ1-1, with D perhaps TRBD1 (6 bases). This CDR3 region has 16 residues. V dropped 2 bases and J dropped 0 bases, with 13 bases sitting between them. Germline V gene lookup returns CDR1 MGHRA and CDR2 YSYEKL. The CDR3 reads CASSQRTGTLNTEAFF. CDR3 coding DNA: TGCGCCAGCAGCCAACGTACCGGGACACTGAACACTGAAGCTTTCTTT.

This clonotype was seen many times. This chain uses TRBV12-3 or TRBV12-4 with TRBJ2-1; 15 positions agree with TRBD2. The CDR3 has 15 amino acids. The J segment lost 8 bases and the V segment lost 3 bases, leaving 2 bases of the junction unmatched. In DNA form, the CDR3 reads TGTGCCAGCAGTTTCCGGACTAGCGGGAGGGATGAGCAGTTCTTC. Encoded protein: CASSFRTSGRDEQFF.

This clonotype was seen many times. The chain uses TRBV7-9 and TRBJ1-2; D is unresolved. The V gene lost 1 base and the J gene lost 1 base, with 13 bases spanning the gap. Germline-derived CDR1 and CDR2 are SEHNR and FQNEAQ (reference sequence). CDR3 length: 16 residues. The chain's CDR3 is CASSLEISFLNYGYTF. In nucleotides, the CDR3 is TGTGCCAGCAGCTTAGAGATCAGCTTCCTTAACTATGGCTACACCTTC.

This clonotype was seen repeatedly, ten times or more. This chain links TRBV7-2 with TRBJ1-3, with 7 positions matching TRBD1. The junction had 9 bases not matched to a gene; V was cut back by 2 bases and J by 2 bases. This CDR3 spans 17 amino acids. Germline CDR1 and CDR2: SGHTA and FQGNSA. In DNA, the CDR3 is TGTGCCAGCAGCTTAAGGCCCCCAGGGGGGACTGGAAACACCATATATTTT. Translating gives CASSLRPPGGTGNTIYF.

This clonotype was recorded at least ten times. This chain links TRBV20-1 with TRBJ1-2; D unclear. V dropped 4 bases and J dropped 4 bases, with 28 bases sitting between them. The germline CDR1 and CDR2 sequences are DFQATT and SNEGSKA (reference sequence). The CDR3 spans 18 residues. CDR3 region: CSAIQMLWVEGSSYGYTF. DNA of the CDR3: TGCAGTGCTATTCAGATGCTGTGGGTAGAGGGCAGCTCCTATGGCTACACCTTC.

This clonotype was seen many times. In DNA, the CDR3 is TGTGCCAGCACCACGGGGACCTCTGAGACCCAGTACTTC. Amino acid sequence: CASTTGTSETQYF. The chain employs TRBV7-2 and TRBJ2-5; D might be TRBD1 or TRBD2, each matching 5 bases. V was trimmed by 7 bases and J by 5 bases, leaving 14 bases between them. This CDR3 spans 13 amino acids. Per the germline V gene, CDR1 is SGHTA and CDR2 is FQGNSA. The variable domain in full, with the rest retrieved from reference TRBV7-2 and TRBJ2-5, is GAGVSQSPSNKVTEKGKDVELRCDPISGHTALYWYRQSLGQGLEFLIYFQGNSAPDKSGLPSDRFSAERTGGSVSTLTIQRTQQEDSAVYLCASTTGTSETQYFGPGTRLLVL.

This clonotype was found many times. The J gene is TRBJ2-5, the V gene TRBV18; D call uncertain. CDR3 size: 13 residues. V lost 1 base and J 4 bases, leaving 7 bases between the germline ends. Germline CDR1 and CDR2: KGHSH and LQKENI. CDR3 protein: CASSPQERETQYF. The CDR3 DNA reads as TGTGCCAGCTCACCACAGGAGCGAGAGACCCAGTACTTC.

This clonotype has ten or more counts. The chain joins TRBV7-2 to TRBJ1-2; D gene ambiguous. The CDR3 spans 11 residues. Germline loops: CDR1 SGHTA, CDR2 FQGNSA. V lost 5 bases and J 8 bases, leaving 9 bases between the germline ends. For the CDR3, the DNA is TGTGCCAGCAGCCCTTGGTCCGGCTACACCTTC. Translating gives CASSPWSGYTF.

This rearrangement joins TRBV6-2 or TRBV6-3 to TRBJ1-5; D is unclear. This CDR3 region has 12 residues. The germline V gene encodes CDR1 MNHEY and CDR2 SVGEGT. V lost 2 bases and J lost 2, with 1 base in between. The DNA for the CDR3 is TGTGCCAGCAGTTACCGCAATCAGCCCCAGCATTTT. Translated, it gives CASSYRNQPQHF.

The genes are TRBV3-1 and TRBJ2-1; 9 nucleotides align to TRBD2. There are 16 residues in the CDR3. The germline V gene has CDR1 LGHDT and CDR2 YNNKEL (reference sequence). The trim removed 0 bases at V and 6 bases at J, leaving 6 bases unmatched. The CDR3 loop reads CASSQDSGRRSNEQFF. The CDR3, as DNA: TGTGCCAGCAGCCAAGATAGCGGGAGAAGGTCCAATGAGCAGTTCTTC.

The sample holds many counts of this clonotype. The chain couples TRBV4-1 to TRBJ2-7; TRBD1 matches at 7 bases. J gave up 7 bases and V 2 bases, and 11 bases lay outside the gene matches. The CDR3 length is 15 residues. CDR1 is MGHRA and CDR2 is YSYEKL in the germline V gene. CDR3 sequence reads: CASSQPTGTIGEQYF. CDR3 DNA sequence: TGCGCCAGCAGCCAACCGACAGGGACCATCGGGGAGCAGTACTTC.

This clonotype has a count of ten or more. The chain has TRBV6-2 or TRBV6-3 and TRBJ2-4; 11 nucleotides agree with TRBD1. Germline loops: CDR1 MNHEY, CDR2 SVGEGT. V lost 6 bases and J lost 8; bases outside the gene matches: 3. The CDR3 extends over 13 amino acids. CDR3 DNA sequence: TGTGCCAGCAGACGGACAGGGGGCGACATTCAGTACTTC. Translating it yields CASRRTGGDIQYF.